This T cell receptor (beta chain) emerged from a study of blood T cell repertoires in COVID-19 (dated by TCRdb to about 2020). Looking at the study overall: Samples covering the acute and convalescent phases of COVID-19 were provided by collaborators in the United States, Italy and Spain. The prospective study material was composed of cDNA or gDNA derived from T cells, B-cell-depleted T cells, or PBMCs. The dataset comprised deeply sampled blood TCRbeta repertoires from subjects exposed to, actively infected with, or recovered from COVID-19. The repertoires were made available in a free public database intended to serve as a resource for research on the immune response to SARS-CoV-2. The samples were drawn from the first 160 participants of the ongoing ImmuneRACE study and from about 1,200 subjects provided by 6 global collaborators. Nearly every sample came with metadata listing a de-identified subject ID, COVID-19 status, age in years and sex. HLA class I and class II types, where available, came from metadata supplied by the sample provider rather than from assay-based typing. Findings and caveats that apply to the study as a whole: The amount of clinical and demographic metadata varied by source and participant and was provided uncurated.

This clone was recorded only once. Its binding antigen is unknown. No quality values exist for individual bases; no much larger clone is one base distant. Trimming takes 5 bases from V and 5 bases from J, and the germline ends sit 12 bases apart. From the cysteine through the phenylalanine, the CDR3 covers 14 amino acids. Just the 42-base CDR3 DNA is kept, in frame starting at base 1. CDR1 and CDR2, per the germline V gene, are SNHLY and FYNNEI. TCRbeta CDR3 regions were amplified from genomic DNA by means of the immunoSEQ Assay, a bias-controlled multiplex PCR. The original pipeline was this. Nucleated cell counts per sample were estimated from amplification of reference gene primers within the assay. To quantify the absolute abundance of each unique TCRbeta CDR3 rearrangement, sequence reads were collapsed and filtered. Productive Simpson clonality was computed per sample as the square root of Simpson's diversity index over productive rearrangements. The table was pulled from immuneACCESS by TCRdb, which kept in-frame rearrangements only. Such tables lose some clones; where checked, under half of the loss comes from unresolved V genes, and the rest has no known cause. V and J calls and clone size are as listed in that table; D and trimming were resolved from the DNA. Across this sample there are around 42,000 clones, with approximately 90% seen only once. The ten largest clones take up about 4.8% of the sample.

Whole blood was collected in K2EDTA tubes by collaborating institutions according to the institutions' own protocols. Collaborator samples were shipped for TCRbeta analysis as frozen whole blood, isolated PBMCs, or DNA extracted from either sample type. Sequencing input: peripheral blood. The chain joins TRBV2 to TRBJ2-2, with a weak D call of TRBD2 (6 bases match). The clonotype was recovered from a human donor in a cohort sampled during active COVID-19. The nucleotide sequence reads TGTGCCAGCAGTCGGAGGGCCGAGACCGGGGAGCTGTTTTTT. It encodes CASSRRAETGELFF.